This is a list of T cell receptor beta chains from one sample in a study of identifying expanded T cells in peripheral blood. TCRdb's copy holds only in-frame clones and misses some; the assay was immunoSEQ multiplex PCR. Of some 90,000 clones listed, 85% to 90% are singletons. The sequenced sample consisted of blood. The receptors stem from a person aged 18 to 69 in good health. Both conserved end residues are part of each CDR3. Fields, in order: J gene, D gene, V gene, CDR3 protein, CDR3 DNA. A D gene is named only where the DNA matches it firmly.

>TRBJ2-2|TRBD1|TRBV6-5
CASSYAGQDLTGELFF
TGTGCCAGCAGTTACGCGGGACAGGACCTCACCGGGGAGCTGTTTTTT
>TRBJ2-1|TRBD2|TRBV7-2
CASSTSGLAGGHEQFF
TGTGCCAGCAGCACCTCGGGACTAGCGGGGGGGCATGAGCAGTTCTTC
>TRBJ1-1|NA|TRBV28
CGCNGRTEAFF
TGTGGGTGTAATGGAAGGACTGAAGCTTTCTTT
>TRBJ2-7|TRBD1|TRBV7-6
CASSRGEAGGRYEQYF
TGTGCCAGCAGCAGGGGTGAGGCAGGGGGTCGCTACGAGCAGTACTTC
>TRBJ2-7|NA|TRBV4-2
CASAARGGVSYEQYF
TGTGCCAGCGCCGCGCGAGGGGGGGTTTCCTACGAGCAGTACTTC
>TRBJ1-3|TRBD1|TRBV5-1
CASSFTGEGNTIYF
TGCGCCAGCAGCTTCACAGGGGAAGGAAACACCATATATTTT
>TRBJ1-1|NA|TRBV7-8
CASSPRPPQDTEAFF
TGTGCCAGCAGCCCCCGGCCACCCCAGGACACTGAAGCTTTCTTT
>TRBJ2-2|NA|TRBV4-1
CASSPRGGSTGELFF
TGCGCCAGCAGCCCCAGGGGGGGGAGCACCGGGGAGCTGTTTTTT
>TRBJ2-3|NA|TRBV15
CATSRARGTDTQYF
TGTGCCACCAGCAGAGCCAGGGGCACAGATACGCAGTATTTT
>TRBJ2-3|NA|TRBV4-2
CASTIMEGHTDTQYF
TGTGCCAGCACCATTATGGAGGGGCACACAGATACGCAGTATTTT
>TRBJ1-5|NA|TRBV2
CASTTARGLQPQHF
TGTGCCAGCACCACGGCGCGGGGTCTTCAGCCCCAGCATTTT
>TRBJ1-1|NA|TRBV5-6
CASSSLGQSIKNTEAFF
TGTGCCAGCAGCTCGCTCGGACAGTCGATCAAGAACACTGAAGCTTTCTTT
>TRBJ2-1|NA|TRBV19
CASTLGVGNEQFF
TGTGCCAGTACCTTGGGTGTCGGCAATGAGCAGTTCTTC
>TRBJ2-4|NA|TRBV5-4
CASSLGGGIAKNIQYF
TGTGCCAGCAGCTTGGGAGGGGGAATAGCCAAAAACATTCAGTACTTC
>TRBJ2-1|TRBD2|TRBV5-1
CASSLVPAGENEQFF
TGCGCCAGCAGCTTGGTGCCAGCGGGGGAAAATGAGCAGTTCTTC
>TRBJ2-1|NA|TRBV7-9
CASSLEVTSSSYNEQFF
TGTGCCAGCAGCTTAGAAGTTACTAGCAGCTCCTACAATGAGCAGTTCTTC
>TRBJ1-1|NA|TRBV6-5
CASRMVRSDTEAFF
TGTGCCAGCAGGATGGTTCGGTCGGACACTGAAGCTTTCTTT
>TRBJ1-3|NA|TRBV6-1
CASSFRGPSGNTIYF
TGTGCCAGCAGTTTTAGAGGACCTTCTGGAAACACCATATATTTT
>TRBJ2-5|NA|TRBV10-3
CAISERGTAETQYF
TGTGCCATCAGTGAGAGGGGGACCGCGGAGACCCAGTACTTC
>TRBJ2-1|NA|TRBV9
CASSAGPTSYGEQFF
TGTGCCAGCAGCGCGGGACCGACTAGTTACGGTGAGCAGTTCTTC
>TRBJ1-4|NA|TRBV19
CASLKDSSEKLFF
TGTGCCAGCCTCAAAGACAGCTCCGAAAAACTGTTTTTT
>TRBJ2-5|TRBD1|TRBV9
CASSVGQGIRETQYF
TGTGCCAGCAGCGTTGGACAGGGGATAAGAGAGACCCAGTACTTC
>TRBJ1-2|TRBD1|TRBV6-6
CASSYSRTGANYGYTF
TGTGCCAGCAGTTACTCGAGGACAGGGGCTAACTATGGCTACACCTTC
>TRBJ2-5|NA|TRBV7-2
CASSLRRGEETQYF
TGTGCCAGCAGCCTCCGCCGAGGGGAAGAGACCCAGTACTTC
>TRBJ2-5|NA|TRBV5-1
CASSLYGGEETQYF
TGCGCCAGCAGCTTGTACGGGGGTGAGGAGACCCAGTACTTC
>TRBJ2-5|NA|TRBV28
CASSFRPTSTQYF
TGTGCCAGCAGTTTCAGGCCCACTTCGACCCAGTACTTC